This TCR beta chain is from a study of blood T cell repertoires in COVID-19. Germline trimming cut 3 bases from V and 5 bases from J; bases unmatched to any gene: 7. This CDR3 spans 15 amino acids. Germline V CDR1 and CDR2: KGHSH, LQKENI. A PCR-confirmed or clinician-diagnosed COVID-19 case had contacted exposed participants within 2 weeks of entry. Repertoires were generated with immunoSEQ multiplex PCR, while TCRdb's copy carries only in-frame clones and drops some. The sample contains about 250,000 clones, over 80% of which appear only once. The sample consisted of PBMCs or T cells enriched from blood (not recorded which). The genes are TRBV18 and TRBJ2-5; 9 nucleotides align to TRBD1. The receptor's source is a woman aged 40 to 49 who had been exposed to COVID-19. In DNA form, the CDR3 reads TGTGCCAGCTCACCTCGGGACAGGGCTAAGGAGACCCAGTACTTC. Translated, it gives CASSPRDRAKETQYF.